These 28 T cell receptor beta chains came from one sample sequenced in a study of CD8 T cells in Susac syndrome. An input of roughly 0.5 to 1 ug of RNA was subjected to reverse transcription using random hexamers. Each CDR3 protein is one row after TCRdb ran MiXCR on the immunoSEQ multiplex PCR reads. The profile shows roughly 200,000 distinct CDR3 sequences, roughly 94% of them singletons. The sequenced material came from CD4+ T cells from PBMCs. All receptors come from a human donor with Susac syndrome.

This clonotype was observed once. V gene TRBV29-1 combines with J gene TRBJ2-3; D may be TRBD2 (6 bases). The V gene lost 1 base and the J gene lost 8 bases, with 10 bases spanning the gap. Germline assignment: CDR1 SQVTM and CDR2 ANQGSEA. The CDR3 is 12 residues long. CDR3 DNA: TGCAGCGTTGAAGCCGGGAGCGGTACGCAGTATTTT. It translates to CSVEAGSGTQYF.

This clonotype was counted between two and nine times. The genes are TRBV5-4 and TRBJ1-1; D remains unclear. V was cut by 4 bases and J by 1 base, with 8 bases left in between. Germline values: CDR1 SGHNT, CDR2 YYREEE (reference sequence). The CDR3 is made up of 13 amino acids. The DNA for the CDR3 is TGTGCCAGCAGCGCGGATACGAACACTGAAGCTTTCTTT. Translated: CASSADTNTEAFF.

This chain uses TRBV30 with TRBJ2-5; no reliable D call. The CDR3 covers 11 residues. The V and J ends lost 0 bases and 6 bases respectively, with 5 bases between them. Germline CDR1 GTSNPN, CDR2 SVGIG (reference sequence). The CDR3, as DNA: TGTGCCTGGAGTGTAAGGAAGACCCAGTACTTC. Amino acids: CAWSVRKTQYF.

The chain employs TRBV6-2 or TRBV6-3 and TRBJ1-1, with TRBD1 as a possible D gene (5 bases). Germline CDR1 is MNHEY and CDR2 is SVGEGT. The V gene lost 0 bases and the J gene lost 4 bases, with 9 bases spanning the gap. The CDR3 consists of 14 residues. CDR3 sequence (DNA): TGTGCCAGCAGTTACTCTCAGGGAACCACTGAAGCTTTCTTT. Protein product: CASSYSQGTTEAFF.

V usage is TRBV7-2 and J usage is TRBJ2-3; TRBD2 aligns across 7 bases. V trimming: 4 bases; J trimming: 3 bases; junction bases outside the gene matches: 10. CDR3 length: 16 amino acids. The V gene's germline CDR1 is SGHTA and CDR2 FQGNSA. The CDR3 coding sequence is TGTGCCAGCAGCTCCGGGGGGTCCAGCTTGACAGATACGCAGTATTTT. Its translation is CASSSGGSSLTDTQYF.

V gene TRBV19 combines with J gene TRBJ1-5, with D possibly being TRBD1 (5 bases). Germline lookup yields CDR1 LNHDA and CDR2 SQIVND (reference sequence). V lost 3 bases to trimming and J lost 0 bases, with 18 bases between them. The CDR3 length is 18 residues. CDR3 amino acids: CASSIPRRGSPSNQPQHF. In nucleotides, the CDR3 is TGTGCCAGTAGTATCCCACGTCGGGGGTCCCCTAGCAATCAGCCCCAGCATTTT.

V usage is TRBV4-1 and J usage is TRBJ1-6, with 7 bases fitting TRBD1. J gave up 7 bases and V 4 bases, and 13 bases lay outside the gene matches. CDR1 is MGHRA, CDR2 YSYEKL, per germline. The CDR3 totals 17 residues. The CDR3 sequence is CASSRDNIGTENSPLHF. DNA of the CDR3: TGCGCCAGCAGCCGAGACAATATCGGGACAGAGAATTCACCCCTCCACTTT.

The count of this clonotype is one. V usage is TRBV10-2 and J usage is TRBJ2-7, with D possibly matching TRBD2 (5 bases). Germline CDR1 is WSHSY and CDR2 is SAAADI. Trimming pared 5 bases from V and 4 bases from J, leaving 9 bases between. The CDR3 is made up of 12 amino acids. The CDR3 spells CASSREGYEQYF. The CDR3 region has the DNA TGCGCCAGCAGTAGAGAGGGATACGAGCAGTACTTC.

The CDR3 coding sequence is TGTGCCAGCAGCTTCCGGCAATCCGGGGAGCTGTTTTTT. It specifies CASSFRQSGELFF. J is TRBJ2-2 and V is TRBV7-2; no clear D gene. V lost 3 bases and J 6 bases, leaving 8 bases between the germline ends. The CDR3 has 13 residues. Germline V gene data show CDR1 as SGHTA and CDR2 as FQGNSA.

V usage is TRBV19 and J usage is TRBJ2-1; D remains ambiguous. V was clipped by 0 bases and J by 7 bases, with 10 bases between them. Per the germline V gene, CDR1 is LNHDA and CDR2 is SQIVND (reference sequence). The CDR3 runs to 14 residues. CDR3: CASSIDRDLNEQFF. The CDR3 DNA sequence: TGTGCCAGTAGTATAGATAGAGACCTAAATGAGCAGTTCTTC.

J is TRBJ1-5 and V is TRBV12-3 or TRBV12-4, with unresolved D. The CDR3 loop spans 13 amino acids. Deletions cut 5 bases from V and 5 bases from J, with 10 bases between. CDR3 in amino acids: CASSLSYDQPQHF. CDR3 bases: TGTGCCAGCAGTCTGAGTTATGATCAGCCCCAGCATTTT.

The genes are TRBV2 and TRBJ1-1; D is perhaps TRBD1 (5 bases). V lost 6 bases, J lost 1 base, and 15 bases lay in between. This CDR3 spans 15 amino acids. Per germline, CDR1 SNHLY and CDR2 FYNNEI. In nucleotides, the CDR3 is TGTGCCAGCAGCTCATTCGGACACCCGAACACTGAAGCTTTCTTT. Its translation is CASSSFGHPNTEAFF.

The chain uses TRBV3-1 and TRBJ2-3; 7 bases line up with TRBD1. Germline CDR1 is LGHDT and CDR2 is YNNKEL (reference sequence). With V trimmed by 6 bases and J by 4 bases, 10 bases remained unmatched. The CDR3 runs 15 residues. The DNA of the CDR3 is TGTGCCAGCAGTCTGACAGGGACGTTCGCAGATACGCAGTATTTT. This codes for CASSLTGTFADTQYF.

V and J are TRBV3-1 and TRBJ2-1, with 10 bases fitting TRBD2. The length of the CDR3 is 15 residues. V lost 6 bases, J lost 4 bases, and 6 bases stayed unmatched. In germline, CDR1 is LGHDT, CDR2 YNNKEL (reference sequence). DNA for the CDR3: TGTGCCAGCAGTCAACTAGCGGGACCTTACAATGAGCAGTTCTTC. This encodes CASSQLAGPYNEQFF.

The chain recombines TRBV20-1 with TRBJ1-3; D not resolved. This CDR3 is built from 13 residues. CDR1 and CDR2 (germline): DFQATT, SNEGSKA (reference sequence). Trimming took off 7 bases at V and 0 bases at J, with 10 bases between the two ends. CDR3 DNA: TGCAGTGTCCATCAGAACTCTGGAAACACCATATATTTT. Protein sequence: CSVHQNSGNTIYF.

The rearrangement joins TRBV29-1 to TRBJ2-1, with D maybe TRBD2 (7 bases). Trimming removed 1 base at V and 4 bases at J, with 17 bases between. This CDR3 is 16 amino acids long. Germline CDR1 and CDR2: SQVTM and ANQGSEA. This chain's CDR3 is CSVEGGVRGGYNEQFF. The CDR3 DNA is TGCAGCGTTGAAGGGGGTGTGAGGGGGGGTTACAATGAGCAGTTCTTC.

The chain carries TRBV15 and TRBJ1-2; maybe TRBD1 (5 bases). CDR1 LNHNV and CDR2 YYDKDF come from the germline V gene (reference sequence). Trimming took 1 base from V and 7 from J, leaving 19 bases between them. The CDR3 contains 16 residues. The CDR3 sequence: CATSRGTTAAWGGYTF. CDR3 nucleotides: TGTGCCACCAGCAGAGGCACGACAGCAGCCTGGGGTGGCTACACCTTC.

The rearrangement joins TRBV7-2 to TRBJ1-2; 8 nucleotides line up with TRBD1. The CDR3 is 14 residues long. V shed 7 bases and J 4 bases; nucleotides not matched to a gene: 8. Germline CDR1 and CDR2: SGHTA and FQGNSA. The CDR3 DNA sequence: TGTGCCAGCACCAGACTAACAGGGGGCTATGGCTACACCTTC. Translation: CASTRLTGGYGYTF. The whole variable domain, remainder taken from reference TRBV7-2 and TRBJ1-2, is GAGVSQSPSNKVTEKGKDVELRCDPISGHTALYWYRQSLGQGLEFLIYFQGNSAPDKSGLPSDRFSAERTGGSVSTLTIQRTQQEDSAVYLCASTRLTGGYGYTFGSGTRLTVV.

J is TRBJ2-5 and V is TRBV20-1, with a tentative D call TRBD1 (6 bases). The CDR3 is made up of 15 amino acids. With 3 bases removed from V and 2 bases from J, the gap between germline ends came to 16 bases. Germline V lookup: CDR1 DFQATT, CDR2 SNEGSKA (reference sequence). CDR3 amino acids: CSARAPGQGQETQYF. The DNA of the CDR3 is TGCAGTGCTAGGGCTCCGGGACAAGGGCAAGAGACCCAGTACTTC.

The chain links TRBV5-4 to TRBJ2-3; TRBD1 agrees at 7 bases. Germline V gene sequence: CDR1 SGHNT, CDR2 YYREEE (reference sequence). The CDR3 sequence is 16 residues long. Germline trimming cut 4 bases from V and 3 bases from J; bases unmatched to any gene: 11. CDR3 sequence (DNA): TGTGCCAGCAGCCGAGACAGGGCCCAGGTGACAGATACGCAGTATTTT. This encodes CASSRDRAQVTDTQYF. Based on the CDR3 plus reference TRBV5-4 and TRBJ2-3, the full variable domain is ETGVTQSPTHLIKTRGQQVTLRCSSQSGHNTVSWYQQALGQGPQFIFQYYREEENGRGNFPPRFSGLQFPNYSSELNVNALELDDSALYLCASSRDRAQVTDTQYFGPGTRLTVL.

The chain has TRBV6-2 or TRBV6-3 and TRBJ2-7, with a possible D match to TRBD2 (5 bases). The germline V and J ends were trimmed by 2 bases and 3 bases, with 8 bases remaining between them. The CDR3 has 13 residues. Germline-derived CDR1 and CDR2 are MNHEY and SVGEGT. Written as DNA, the CDR3 is TGTGCCAGCAGTTACCGGACTTTCTACGAGCAGTACTTC. The encoded protein is CASSYRTFYEQYF.

The chain combines TRBV5-8 with TRBJ1-3, with a weak D call TRBD1 (5 bases). The V end lost 5 bases, the J end lost 0 bases, and 9 bases lay between the germline ends. Germline loops: CDR1 SGHTS, CDR2 YDEGEE. The CDR3 covers 14 residues. As DNA, the CDR3 is TGTGCCAGCAGGGGACTACGCTCTGGAAACACCATATATTTT. Its protein is CASRGLRSGNTIYF. The whole variable domain, filled in from reference TRBV5-8 and TRBJ1-3, reads EAGVTQSPTHLIKTRGQQATLRCSPISGHTSVYWYQQALGLGLQFLLWYDEGEERNRGNFPPRFSGRQFPNYSSELNVNALELEDSALYLCASRGLRSGNTIYFGEGSWLTVV.

The chain's CDR3 is CASSSFSGAKGYTF. DNA for the CDR3: TGTGCCAGCAGTTCGTTCTCGGGGGCAAAGGGCTACACCTTC. The chain has TRBV7-2 and TRBJ1-2, with a possible D match to TRBD1 (6 bases). Germline CDR1 and CDR2: SGHTA and FQGNSA. Trimming removed 6 bases from V and 8 bases from J, with 19 bases in between. The length of the CDR3 is 14 residues.

The V call is TRBV29-1, the J call TRBJ2-7; 9 positions match TRBD1. The CDR3 sequence is 13 residues long. V lost 5 bases, J lost 1 base, and 3 bases stayed unmatched. Germline assignment: CDR1 SQVTM and CDR2 ANQGSEA. CDR3 loop: CSVRTGDSYEQYF. CDR3 bases: TGCAGCGTTCGGACAGGGGATTCCTACGAGCAGTACTTC.

CDR3 in DNA: TGTGCCAGCAGTCTAGCCTTCCCCGGGACACAACCCTACGAGCAGTACTTC. Residues: CASSLAFPGTQPYEQYF. The chain carries TRBV28 and TRBJ2-7; maybe TRBD1 (6 bases). Trimming removed 5 bases at V and 2 bases at J, with 22 bases between. This CDR3 comprises 17 residues. The germline V gene encodes CDR1 MDHEN and CDR2 SYDVKM. The complete variable domain, with remaining parts taken from reference TRBV28 and TRBJ2-7, reads DVKVTQSSRYLVKRTGEKVFLECVQDMDHENMFWYRQDPGLGLRLIYFSYDVKMKEKGDIPEGYSVSREKKERFSLILESASTNQTSMYLCASSLAFPGTQPYEQYFGPGTRLTVT.

The chain couples TRBV20-1 to TRBJ1-5, with D tentatively TRBD1 (5 bases). V lost 3 bases and J 4 bases, leaving 16 bases between the germline ends. Germline-derived CDR1 and CDR2 are DFQATT and SNEGSKA (reference sequence). The CDR3 spans 15 residues. The CDR3 sequence is CSARSGGGANQPQHF. CDR3 nucleotide sequence: TGCAGTGCTAGGTCTGGGGGGGGAGCTAATCAGCCCCAGCATTTT.

V and J are TRBV28 and TRBJ1-1; D possibly corresponds to TRBD1 (5 bases). The CDR3 extends over 15 amino acids. The germline gives CDR1 MDHEN, CDR2 SYDVKM. V was clipped by 3 bases and J by 1 base, with 12 bases between them. CDR3 loop: CASSFGDRGNTEAFF. The DNA of the CDR3 is TGTGCCAGCAGTTTCGGAGACAGAGGGAACACTGAAGCTTTCTTT.

V gene TRBV12-3 or TRBV12-4 combines with J gene TRBJ2-1, with 10 bases identical to TRBD2. This CDR3 is built from 14 residues. The trim removed 6 bases at V and 7 bases at J, leaving 6 bases unmatched. The CDR3 loop is CASRITSGTNEQFF. The CDR3, as DNA: TGTGCCAGCAGGATCACTAGCGGGACTAATGAGCAGTTCTTC.